The 23 T cell receptor beta chains in this list originate from one sample, sequenced in a study of blood T cell repertoires in COVID-19. Profiled with immunoSEQ multiplex PCR; TCRdb holds only in-frame clones, not every one. The sample consists of about 94,000 clones, around 75% of them appearing once. The sequenced sample was peripheral blood. The receptors were sampled from a man between 65 and 85 years old with COVID-19, enrolled during active disease.

The V and J genes are TRBV5-8 and TRBJ2-1, with 8 bases aligning to TRBD2. The CDR3 totals 14 residues. Germline V gene sequence: CDR1 SGHTS, CDR2 YDEGEE. With V trimmed by 0 bases and J by 5 bases, 1 base remained unmatched. The CDR3 region is CASSLVGGDNEQFF. The DNA of the CDR3 is TGTGCCAGCAGCTTGGTCGGGGGGGACAATGAGCAGTTCTTC.

V usage is TRBV3-1 (or the pseudogene TRBV3-2) and J usage is TRBJ2-7; no clear D. The CDR3 extends over 13 amino acids. Trimming took 0 bases from V and 4 from J, leaving 7 bases between them. From germline, CDR1 is LGHDT and CDR2 YNNKEL (reference sequence). CDR3 sequence (DNA): TGTGCCAGCAGCCAAGATCAAGCTTACGAGCAGTACTTC. Amino acid sequence: CASSQDQAYEQYF.

The chain recombines TRBV9 with TRBJ2-1; 7 bases are a match to TRBD2. The CDR3 loop spans 14 amino acids. Germline assignment: CDR1 SGDLS and CDR2 YYNGEE. Trimming took 0 bases from V and 15 from J; bases not matched to a gene: 12. CDR3 bases: TGTGCCAGCAGCGTAGGCGCGGGAGTAGCGGCATTGTTCTTC. Its translation: CASSVGAGVAALFF.

The table lists this clone with a few counts. The chain carries TRBV7-2 and TRBJ1-5; 7 positions agree with TRBD1. V was clipped by 4 bases and J by 11 bases; unmatched bases: 8. There are 13 residues in the CDR3. Germline V gene lookup returns CDR1 SGHTA and CDR2 FQGNSA. CDR3 sequence: CASSSDRSSAQHF. The CDR3 nucleotides are TGTGCCAGCAGCTCGGACAGGTCCTCCGCCCAGCATTTT.

The gene calls are TRBV7-6 and TRBJ1-1; tentative D call: TRBD1 (5 bases). Germline V lookup: CDR1 SGHVS, CDR2 FNYEAQ. The CDR3 covers 16 residues. Trimming shortened V by 1 base and J by 2 bases, and 14 bases separated the two germline ends. CDR3 region: CASSLGAGRFNTEAFF. In nucleotides, the CDR3 is TGTGCCAGCAGCTTAGGGGCAGGGCGGTTCAACACTGAAGCTTTCTTT. The full variable domain, its missing parts supplied by reference TRBV7-6 and TRBJ1-1, is GAGVSQSPRYKVTKRGQDVALRCDPISGHVSLYWYRQALGQGPEFLTYFNYEAQQDKSGLPNDRFSAERPEGSISTLTIQRTEQRDSAMYRCASSLGAGRFNTEAFFGQGTRLTVV.

V is TRBV3-1 (or the pseudogene TRBV3-2) and J is TRBJ1-6; TRBD1 matches at 10 bases. Looked up from germline, CDR1 is LGHDT and CDR2 is YNNKEL (reference sequence). This CDR3 contains 15 residues. J lost 9 bases, V lost 3 bases, and 5 bases had no gene match. CDR3 DNA: TGTGCCAGCAGCCAGCGCGGGACAGGGGTTTCACCCCTCCACTTT. This gives the protein CASSQRGTGVSPLHF.

The genes are TRBV7-9 and TRBJ1-1, with 7 bases identical to TRBD1. Germline V gene lookup returns CDR1 SEHNR and CDR2 FQNEAQ (reference sequence). V gave up 7 bases and J gave up 1 base; unmatched junction bases: 9. This CDR3 spans 15 amino acids. CDR3 in DNA: TGTGCCAGCAACCGAGAACAGGGGCCGAACACTGAAGCTTTCTTT. This translates into CASNREQGPNTEAFF.

The V and J genes are TRBV6-5 and TRBJ1-2; D might be TRBD1 (6 bases). Germline V gene sequence: CDR1 MNHEY, CDR2 SVGAGI. The CDR3 totals 12 residues. V was shortened by 5 bases and J by 8 bases, with 12 bases between the two germline ends. CDR3 sequence reads: CASSMGAWGYTF. The CDR3 nucleotides read TGTGCCAGCAGTATGGGGGCCTGGGGCTACACCTTC.

J is TRBJ1-4 and V is TRBV7-8; unclear D gene. This CDR3 has 12 residues. The V gene lost 1 base and the J gene lost 8 bases, with 5 bases spanning the gap. Germline-derived CDR1 and CDR2 are SGHVS and FQNEAQ. The DNA for the CDR3 is TGTGCCAGCAGCTTAGTCGGGGAAAAACTGTTTTTT. As protein: CASSLVGEKLFF.

This clone has just one count. The rearrangement links TRBV19 to TRBJ1-2; D not certain. The V gene's germline CDR1 is LNHDA and CDR2 SQIVND (reference sequence). V was pared by 7 bases and J by 8 bases, with 14 bases between. The length of the CDR3 is 12 residues. In DNA form, the CDR3 reads TGTGCCAGTAACCCTCTTACCGGGGGCTACACCTTC. It codes for CASNPLTGGYTF.

The chain employs TRBV24-1 and TRBJ1-6, with TRBD1 matching over 7 bases. The V gene's germline CDR1 is KGHDR and CDR2 SFDVKD. Trimming removed 5 bases from V and 8 bases from J; junction bases left unmatched: 5. This CDR3 spans 14 amino acids. Written as DNA, the CDR3 is TGTGCCACCAGTGCACAGGGGCTTGATTCACCCCTCCACTTT. Protein sequence: CATSAQGLDSPLHF.

J is TRBJ2-3 and V is TRBV4-3; 13 nucleotides match TRBD2. Germline V gives CDR1 LGHNA, CDR2 YSLEER. J lost 7 bases, V lost 4 bases, and 8 bases had no gene match. This CDR3 region has 16 residues. CDR3 bases: TGCGCCAGCAGCCCTAACCGACTAGCGGGGGGAAATACGCAGTATTTT. This codes for CASSPNRLAGGNTQYF.

V and J are TRBV3-1 (or the pseudogene TRBV3-2) and TRBJ2-7, with a tentative D call TRBD2 (5 bases). V gave up 0 bases and J gave up 3 bases, with 18 bases separating them. CDR3 length equals 17 residues. Germline CDR1 and CDR2: LGHDT and YNNKEL (reference sequence). The CDR3 protein is CASSQDPDSRLIYEQYF. The CDR3 DNA reads TGTGCCAGCAGCCAAGATCCGGACTCCCGCCTGATCTACGAGCAGTACTTC.

The chain carries TRBV7-6 and TRBJ1-6, with D unresolved. CDR3 size: 15 residues. In germline, CDR1 is SGHVS, CDR2 FNYEAQ. Trimming cost V 4 bases and J 10 bases, with 17 bases left between them. The CDR3 sequence is CASSSNRGRLSPLHF. In nucleotides, the CDR3 is TGTGCCAGCAGCTCCAACAGAGGGCGTCTGTCACCCCTCCACTTT.

The chain is built from TRBV6-6 and TRBJ1-2, with 11 bases that match TRBD1. The CDR3 runs to 14 residues. Germline values: CDR1 MNHNY, CDR2 SVGAGI (reference sequence). With V trimmed by 4 bases and J by 2 bases, 0 bases remained unmatched. The CDR3 loop is CASSWDRGNYGYTF. The CDR3 DNA reads TGTGCCAGCAGTTGGGACAGGGGGAACTATGGCTACACCTTC.

The rearrangement uses TRBV5-4 and TRBJ1-3, with D uncertain. Trimming took 4 bases from V and 0 from J, leaving 11 bases between them. CDR1 is SGHNT, CDR2 YYREEE, per germline (reference sequence). CDR3 length: 15 residues. The CDR3 loop reads CASSKTAISGNTIYF. Written as DNA, the CDR3 is TGTGCCAGCAGCAAAACAGCCATCTCTGGAAACACCATATATTTT.

J is TRBJ1-1 and V is TRBV7-9; D gene unclear. Trimming pared 1 base from V and 0 bases from J, leaving 15 bases between. Germline V gene data show CDR1 as SEHNR and CDR2 as FQNEAQ (reference sequence). There are 17 residues in the CDR3. The CDR3 loop is CASSLDSGRRLNTEAFF. Written as DNA, the CDR3 is TGTGCCAGCAGCTTAGATTCGGGCAGGAGGCTGAACACTGAAGCTTTCTTT.

This chain connects TRBV19 to TRBJ2-3; 11 bases agree with TRBD2. Germline V gives CDR1 LNHDA, CDR2 SQIVND (reference sequence). Trimming took 6 bases from V and 4 from J; bases not matched to a gene: 15. The CDR3 has 18 amino acids. CDR3 amino acids: CASSKWALAGAGADTQYF. In DNA form, the CDR3 reads TGTGCCAGTAGCAAGTGGGCACTAGCGGGGGCCGGGGCAGATACGCAGTATTTT.

V and J are TRBV2 and TRBJ1-4; D call uncertain. Per germline, CDR1 SNHLY and CDR2 FYNNEI. V was pared by 7 bases and J by 7 bases, with 13 bases between. The CDR3 extends over 13 amino acids. CDR3 sequence reads: CASTPFPGEKLFF. CDR3 coding DNA: TGTGCCAGCACCCCATTCCCCGGTGAAAAACTGTTTTTT.

The rearrangement joins TRBV6-5 to TRBJ2-1; 9 bases map to TRBD1. V shed 6 bases, J shed 4 bases, and the junction held 7 bases outside the gene matches. Looked up from germline, CDR1 is MNHEY and CDR2 is SVGAGI. The length of the CDR3 is 15 residues. DNA for the CDR3: TGTGCCAGCAGCCAAGGACAGGGGACGTACAATGAGCAGTTCTTC. This gives the protein CASSQGQGTYNEQFF.

The chain employs TRBV6-2 or TRBV6-3 and TRBJ1-1, with 8 nucleotides matching TRBD1. With 2 bases clipped from V and 0 bases from J, the junction kept 8 bases outside the gene matches. The CDR3 spans 17 residues. Germline loops: CDR1 MNHEY, CDR2 SVGEGT. The CDR3 bases are TGTGCCAGCAGTTACATGGACAGGGAAAGAATGAACACTGAAGCTTTCTTT. Translating gives CASSYMDRERMNTEAFF.

This chain uses TRBV10-3 with TRBJ1-2; 8 positions agree with TRBD1. The CDR3 covers 16 residues. Germline values: CDR1 ENHRY, CDR2 SYGVKD. With V trimmed by 9 bases and J by 0 bases, 12 bases remained unmatched. The CDR3 sequence is CAISDRARLANYGYTF. CDR3 nucleotides: TGTGCCATTTCGGACAGGGCCCGCCTCGCTAACTATGGCTACACCTTC.

This clone was seen a single time. This chain links TRBV27 with TRBJ2-2, with 9 bases fitting TRBD1. Per germline, CDR1 MNHEY and CDR2 SMNVEV (reference sequence). V shed 2 bases, J shed 7 bases, and the junction held 5 bases outside the gene matches. CDR3 size: 15 residues. CDR3 sequence (DNA): TGTGCCAGCAGTTTAACACAGGGGGCCGACGGGGAGCTGTTTTTT. It codes for CASSLTQGADGELFF.